Listed below are T cell receptor beta chains from one sample, sequenced in a study of OX40 agonist ivuxolimab in advanced cancers. TCRdb's table, derived via immunoSEQ multiplex PCR, lists solely in-frame clones and lacks some. In the table there are 25,000 to 35,000 clones, about three quarters of which are singletons. Here the sequenced sample was CD4+ or CD8+ T cells sorted from blood, taken in a trial of the OX40 agonist ivuxolimab. The receptors originated from an adult with an advanced solid tumor such as melanoma, head and neck, liver or kidney cancer. The conserved cysteine and the conserved F or W are not part of the CDR3 here. A D gene is named only where the DNA matches it firmly.

d_gene: NA; v_gene: TRBV5-1; j_gene: TRBJ2-2; len: 10; CDR3aa: ASSLTTGELF
d_gene: NA; v_gene: TRBV30; j_gene: TRBJ1-1; len: 9; CDR3aa: AWNRNTEAF
d_gene: TRBD2; v_gene: TRBV4-2; j_gene: TRBJ2-5; len: 15; CDR3aa: ASSQDWSGGALETQY
d_gene: NA; v_gene: TRBV7-2; j_gene: TRBJ1-6; len: 14; CDR3aa: ASSLDPVSNNSPLH
d_gene: NA; v_gene: TRBV5-1; j_gene: TRBJ2-7; len: 11; CDR3aa: ASRLDIFYEQY
d_gene: NA; v_gene: TRBV7-9; j_gene: TRBJ1-2; len: 8; CDR3aa: ASSPPGPD
d_gene: TRBD1; v_gene: TRBV5-1; j_gene: TRBJ1-3; len: 13; CDR3aa: ASSLGTGYGNTIY
d_gene: NA; v_gene: TRBV10-2; j_gene: TRBJ1-1; len: 11; CDR3aa: ASRLGGWTEAF
d_gene: TRBD2; v_gene: TRBV5-6; j_gene: TRBJ2-5; len: 14; CDR3aa: ASSHGTSGAAGPQY
d_gene: NA; v_gene: TRBV15; j_gene: TRBJ1-1; len: 10; CDR3aa: ATSWDTFEAF
d_gene: NA; v_gene: TRBV9; j_gene: TRBJ1-2; len: 12; CDR3aa: ASSKMVDGYGYT
d_gene: NA; v_gene: TRBV2; j_gene: TRBJ1-1; len: 13; CDR3aa: ASSQLGVKNTEAF
d_gene: NA; v_gene: TRBV19; j_gene: TRBJ2-1; len: 13; CDR3aa: ASSITAYSYNEQF
d_gene: TRBD1; v_gene: TRBV5-6; j_gene: TRBJ1-4; len: 11; CDR3aa: ASRRRQGEKLF
d_gene: NA; v_gene: TRBV4-2; j_gene: TRBJ1-1; len: 12; CDR3aa: ASSQDEVNTEAF
d_gene: NA; v_gene: TRBV28; j_gene: TRBJ1-6; len: 13; CDR3aa: ASSPVSTYNSPLH
d_gene: NA; v_gene: TRBV4-1; j_gene: TRBJ1-4; len: 13; CDR3aa: ASSQGRRGEEKLF
d_gene: TRBD1; v_gene: TRBV7-2; j_gene: TRBJ2-1; len: 13; CDR3aa: ASSLGTGTSNEQF
d_gene: NA; v_gene: TRBV7-9; j_gene: TRBJ1-1; len: 11; CDR3aa: ASSLAWGTEAF
d_gene: NA; v_gene: TRBV30; j_gene: TRBJ1-1; len: 9; CDR3aa: AWIAGLAAF
d_gene: NA; v_gene: TRBV6-5; j_gene: TRBJ1-1; len: 12; CDR3aa: ASSYSRVGTEAF
d_gene: NA; v_gene: TRBV28; j_gene: TRBJ1-6; len: 11; CDR3aa: ASSFPRVSPLH
d_gene: NA; v_gene: TRBV10-2; j_gene: NA; len: 13; CDR3aa: ASSEGKTRSYEQY
d_gene: TRBD1; v_gene: TRBV19; j_gene: TRBJ1-1; len: 13; CDR3aa: ASSILQGAGTEAF
d_gene: TRBD1; v_gene: TRBV5-5; j_gene: TRBJ1-5; len: 15; CDR3aa: ASSLWGQGISNQPQH
d_gene: TRBD2; v_gene: TRBV13; j_gene: TRBJ2-3; len: 15; CDR3aa: ASSLVAGGPSADTQY
d_gene: NA; v_gene: TRBV5-1; j_gene: TRBJ2-7; len: 11; CDR3aa: ASKRQGGYEQY
d_gene: NA; v_gene: TRBV5-1; j_gene: TRBJ2-4; len: 14; CDR3aa: ASSLAGGGIGNIQY
d_gene: NA; v_gene: TRBV7-9; j_gene: TRBJ1-3; len: 14; CDR3aa: ASSPRPDLSGNTIY
d_gene: TRBD1; v_gene: TRBV6-1; j_gene: TRBJ1-2; len: 12; CDR3aa: ASNPGQGVGGYT
d_gene: NA; v_gene: TRBV5-1; j_gene: TRBJ1-4; len: 13; CDR3aa: ASSLTPPTNEKLF
d_gene: NA; v_gene: TRBV19; j_gene: TRBJ2-5; len: 11; CDR3aa: ASSMRGEETQY
d_gene: NA; v_gene: TRBV19; j_gene: TRBJ1-5; len: 14; CDR3aa: ASSATTGDSNQPQH
d_gene: NA; v_gene: TRBV25-1; j_gene: TRBJ2-1; len: 15; CDR3aa: ASSGLTGSGAYNEQF
d_gene: NA; v_gene: TRBV2; j_gene: TRBJ1-3; len: 14; CDR3aa: ASSTQAGSNGNTIY
d_gene: TRBD1; v_gene: TRBV28; j_gene: TRBJ1-6; len: 15; CDR3aa: ASSPLRGQGTGSPLH
d_gene: TRBD1; v_gene: TRBV30; j_gene: TRBJ1-6; len: 12; CDR3aa: AWNPGTGFSPLH
d_gene: TRBD2; v_gene: TRBV5-4; j_gene: TRBJ2-3; len: 13; CDR3aa: ASSLDGGGTDTQY
d_gene: NA; v_gene: TRBV5-8; j_gene: TRBJ2-7; len: 11; CDR3aa: ASSLGRSYEQY
d_gene: TRBD1; v_gene: TRBV5-4; j_gene: TRBJ2-7; len: 12; CDR3aa: ASSRDRGSYEQY
d_gene: TRBD1; v_gene: TRBV7-9; j_gene: TRBJ2-3; len: 14; CDR3aa: ASSPGDRASTDTQY
d_gene: NA; v_gene: TRBV5-4; j_gene: TRBJ2-7; len: 10; CDR3aa: ASIVSLGRRY
d_gene: NA; v_gene: TRBV10-3; j_gene: TRBJ2-5; len: 12; CDR3aa: AVNSGTPQETQY
d_gene: NA; v_gene: TRBV2; j_gene: TRBJ1-2; len: 14; CDR3aa: ASSEAGAGHLYGYT
d_gene: NA; v_gene: TRBV6-6; j_gene: TRBJ1-2; len: 8; CDR3aa: ASSWGGYT
d_gene: NA; v_gene: TRBV9; j_gene: TRBJ1-2; len: 11; CDR3aa: ASRTPGRHGYT
d_gene: TRBD2; v_gene: TRBV7-2; j_gene: TRBJ2-3; len: 14; CDR3aa: ASSLTSGTSTDTQY
d_gene: TRBD1; v_gene: TRBV27; j_gene: TRBJ1-5; len: 12; CDR3aa: ASSPGQGRQPQH
d_gene: NA; v_gene: TRBV28; j_gene: TRBJ2-7; len: 11; CDR3aa: ASSKQGRYEQY
d_gene: NA; v_gene: TRBV28; j_gene: TRBJ1-4; len: 13; CDR3aa: ASSAPQGLGEKLF
d_gene: TRBD1; v_gene: TRBV6-6; j_gene: TRBJ1-3; len: 12; CDR3aa: ASHSGQGGNTIY
d_gene: NA; v_gene: TRBV4-2; j_gene: TRBJ2-5; len: 13; CDR3aa: ASSQGVNSRETQY
d_gene: NA; v_gene: TRBV21-1; j_gene: TRBJ2-1; len: 9; CDR3aa: ASSRRLTRF
d_gene: TRBD2; v_gene: TRBV7-2; j_gene: TRBJ2-7; len: 17; CDR3aa: ASSFALFGAGGRSYEQY
d_gene: NA; v_gene: TRBV7-6; j_gene: TRBJ1-1; len: 13; CDR3aa: ASSRGDLRNTEAF